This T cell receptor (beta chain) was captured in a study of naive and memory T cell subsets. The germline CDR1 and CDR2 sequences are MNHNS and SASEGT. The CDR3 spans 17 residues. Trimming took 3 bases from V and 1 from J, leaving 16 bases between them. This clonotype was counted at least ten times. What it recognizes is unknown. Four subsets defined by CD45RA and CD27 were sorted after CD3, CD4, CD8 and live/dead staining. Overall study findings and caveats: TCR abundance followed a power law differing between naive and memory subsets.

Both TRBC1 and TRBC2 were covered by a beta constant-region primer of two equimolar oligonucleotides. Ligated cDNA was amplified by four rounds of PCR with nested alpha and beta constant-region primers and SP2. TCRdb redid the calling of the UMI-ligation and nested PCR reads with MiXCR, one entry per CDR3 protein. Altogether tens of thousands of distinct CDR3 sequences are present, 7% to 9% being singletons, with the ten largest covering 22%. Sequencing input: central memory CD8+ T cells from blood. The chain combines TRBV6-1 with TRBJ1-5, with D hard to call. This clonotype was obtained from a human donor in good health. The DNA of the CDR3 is TGTGCCAGCAGTGAGGCCGACATTCTGGGCAGCAATCAGCCCCAGCATTTT. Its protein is CASSEADILGSNQPQHF.